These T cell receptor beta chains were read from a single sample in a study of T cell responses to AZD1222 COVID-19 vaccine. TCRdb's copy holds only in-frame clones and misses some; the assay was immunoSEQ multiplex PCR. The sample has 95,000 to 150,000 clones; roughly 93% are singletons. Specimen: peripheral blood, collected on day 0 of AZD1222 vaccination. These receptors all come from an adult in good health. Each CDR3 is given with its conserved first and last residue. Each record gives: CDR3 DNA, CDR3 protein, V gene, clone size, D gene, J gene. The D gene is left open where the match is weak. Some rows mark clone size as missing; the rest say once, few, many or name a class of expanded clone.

TGTGCCAGCAGCGATGTTACAGGGGGCGATAGGGAGACCCAGTACTTC | CASSDVTGGDRETQYF | TRBV5-4 | . | TRBD1 | TRBJ2-5
TGTGCCAGCCGGGCCGCGGGGACGGACAATGAGCAGTTCTTC | CASRAAGTDNEQFF | TRBV6-6 | . | . | TRBJ2-1
TGTGCCAGCAGCGTAGGACTAGCGGGGAACACCGGGGAGCTGTTTTTT | CASSVGLAGNTGELFF | TRBV7-8 | . | TRBD2 | TRBJ2-2
TGTGCCAGCAGCCCCCAGGGGGGTGAAAAACTGTTTTTT | CASSPQGGEKLFF | TRBV3-1/TRBV3-2 | . | TRBD1 | TRBJ1-4
TGTGCCAGCAGCTTGACAGGGATAATAAACTATGGCTACACCTTC | CASSLTGIINYGYTF | TRBV7-9 | . | TRBD1 | TRBJ1-2
TGCGCCAGCAGCTCGAACGGACAGGCAAGCTATGGCTACACCTTC | CASSSNGQASYGYTF | TRBV5-1 | . | TRBD1 | TRBJ1-2
TGTGCCAGCAGTGGAGGACTTAGTGGGCCCCTCCACTTT | CASSGGLSGPLHF | TRBV2 | . | . | TRBJ1-6
TGTGCCAGCAGAGCCCGGACAGCGTCAGGTGAAAAACTGTTTTTT | CASRARTASGEKLFF | TRBV2 | . | . | TRBJ1-4
TGTGCCAGCAGCTTAGAATTAACTCATGGGCAGTATTTT | CASSLELTHGQYF | TRBV11-2 | once | . | TRBJ2-3
TGTGCCAGTATGAGCGCAGGGAACAATCAGCCCCAGCATTTT | CASMSAGNNQPQHF | TRBV19 | once | . | TRBJ1-5
TGTGCCAGCCCGGGGACTAGCGGGAGAGTTGGTGAGCAGTTCTTC | CASPGTSGRVGEQFF | TRBV19 | . | TRBD2 | TRBJ2-1
TGTGCCTGGAGGCTCGGGACCGCTAGAAACACCATATATTTT | CAWRLGTARNTIYF | TRBV30 | . | . | TRBJ1-3
TGCGCCAGCAGCTTGGGCCAGGTGGCACAATTAGGAGCTTTCTTT | CASSLGQVAQLGAFF | TRBV5-1 | . | . | TRBJ1-1
TGTGCCAGCAGCCAAATCCCAGACGGGGCAGCGAATGAAGCTTTCTTT | CASSQIPDGAANEAFF | TRBV14 | . | . | TRBJ1-1
TGCAGTGCTAGTCGAGGGACAGGCGGGGGCTACACCTTC | CSASRGTGGGYTF | TRBV20-1 | . | TRBD1 | TRBJ1-2
TGTGCCAGCAGCTTATTTAGCCCCAATGAGCAGTTCTTC | CASSLFSPNEQFF | TRBV11-3 | once | . | TRBJ2-1
TGTGCCAGTAGTATATTCGGACTAGCGGGGGGGCTTGGCGGGGAGCTGTTTTTT | CASSIFGLAGGLGGELFF | TRBV19 | . | TRBD2 | TRBJ2-2
TGTGCCAGCAGCTTCACAAGCTATGGCTACACCTTC | CASSFTSYGYTF | TRBV7-8 | . | . | TRBJ1-2
TGCGCCAGCAGTGAGGTGACAGGGAAGGGGCCAGATACGCAGTATTTT | CASSEVTGKGPDTQYF | TRBV10-1 | . | TRBD1 | TRBJ2-3
TGCGCCAGCAGCCAAGATTTCCAGGGGCGCAATGGAAACACCATATATTTT | CASSQDFQGRNGNTIYF | TRBV4-1 | . | . | TRBJ1-3
TGTGCCAGCAGTGAAGGAGGCACTAATCAGCCCCAGCATTTT | CASSEGGTNQPQHF | TRBV6-1 | . | . | TRBJ1-5
TGCGCCAGCAGCTTGAGGGGACCCGGGACCACTAACACCGGGGAGCTGTTTTTT | CASSLRGPGTTNTGELFF | TRBV5-1 | . | . | TRBJ2-2
TGTGCCAGTAGTATATTCTCGGGGAACTATGGCTACACCTTC | CASSIFSGNYGYTF | TRBV19 | . | . | TRBJ1-2
TGTGCCAGCAGCCCCGGAATGAACACTGAAGCTTTCTTT | CASSPGMNTEAFF | TRBV7-9 | . | . | TRBJ1-1
TGTGCCACCAGTGACAATTACAGGGGATCGCAGTTCTTC | CATSDNYRGSQFF | TRBV24-1 | . | TRBD1 | TRBJ2-1
TGTGCCAGCAGCCCGGGGGGGTCCTATAATTCACCCCTCCACTTT | CASSPGGSYNSPLHF | TRBV11-2 | . | . | TRBJ1-6
TGTGCCAGCAGCAAAGGCCCGGAGTGGTCCTACAATGAGCAGTTCTTC | CASSKGPEWSYNEQFF | TRBV11-2 | . | . | TRBJ2-1
TGTGCCAGCAGTGAATCCGGCCCGAACACTGAAGCTTTCTTT | CASSESGPNTEAFF | TRBV25-1 | . | . | TRBJ1-1
TGTGCCAGCAGTTCCCAGGGGTTGACAAATACGCAGTATTTT | CASSSQGLTNTQYF | TRBV6-5 | once | . | TRBJ2-3
TGTGCCAGCAGCTTCCAGGGATATTCCGGAAACACCATATATTTT | CASSFQGYSGNTIYF | TRBV7-9 | . | . | TRBJ1-3
TGTGCCAGCTCACCCGGACTCGACTACGAGCAGTACTTC | CASSPGLDYEQYF | TRBV18 | . | . | TRBJ2-7
TGTGCCAGCAGCTTAGTGGTGGGAACCGGGGAGCTGTTTTTT | CASSLVVGTGELFF | TRBV7-9 | . | . | TRBJ2-2
TGTGCCAGCAGCACACCGGGACAGGGGGAAGGCTACACCTTC | CASSTPGQGEGYTF | TRBV7-6 | . | TRBD1 | TRBJ1-2
TGTGCCAGCAGCTTACAGGGGGTTATGAACACTGAAGCTTTCTTT | CASSLQGVMNTEAFF | TRBV7-3 | . | TRBD1 | TRBJ1-1
TGTGCCAGCAGTTTAGGGTTTTATGGCTACACCTTC | CASSLGFYGYTF | TRBV28 | . | . | TRBJ1-2
TGTGCCAGTAGTACCTCGACGGGTACTGAAGCTTTCTTT | CASSTSTGTEAFF | TRBV19 | once | . | TRBJ1-1
TGTGCCAGCAGCTTTAGGGGGGGGCTAAGCTCCTACAATGAGCAGTTCTTC | CASSFRGGLSSYNEQFF | TRBV7-9 | . | . | TRBJ2-1
TGTGCCAGCAGCTTTTTTTCTGCCTACGAGCAGTACTTC | CASSFFSAYEQYF | TRBV11-2 | . | . | TRBJ2-7
TGTGCCAGCAGATCTACCGGCCCAGACACTGAAGCTTTCTTT | CASRSTGPDTEAFF | TRBV6-6 | . | . | TRBJ1-1
TGTGCCAGCAGCTTAAAGTCGGGGAGACAGTTTGTTGGCTATGGCTACACCTTC | CASSLKSGRQFVGYGYTF | TRBV7-9 | . | . | TRBJ1-2
TGTGCCAGCAGGAGCGGGGGGGCCTCCTACGAGCAGTACTTC | CASRSGGASYEQYF | TRBV6-5 | . | TRBD2 | TRBJ2-7
TGTGCCAGCAGTTACTCAGAGGCCTCGAACACTGAAGCTTTCTTT | CASSYSEASNTEAFF | TRBV6-5 | few | . | TRBJ1-1
TGTGCCAGCAGCGTAGAAGCGACCACCTACGAGCAGTACTTC | CASSVEATTYEQYF | TRBV9 | . | . | TRBJ2-7
TGTGCCAGCAGCTTAAGGGGGGGAGAGACCCAGTACTTC | CASSLRGGETQYF | TRBV7-3 | . | TRBD2 | TRBJ2-5
TGTGCCAGTAGGGACAGTCGGTTATCTGGGGCCAACGTCCTGACTTTC | CASRDSRLSGANVLTF | TRBV19 | . | . | TRBJ2-6
TGTGCCAGCAGCCAGGGGACAGAAGGCTACACCTTC | CASSQGTEGYTF | TRBV6-5 | . | TRBD1 | TRBJ1-2
TGTGCCAGCAGCTTTTGGTATGGCTACACCTTC | CASSFWYGYTF | TRBV7-8 | . | . | TRBJ1-2
TGCGCCAGCAGCCCCGAACCGACAGGGGTGACTGAAGCTTTCTTT | CASSPEPTGVTEAFF | TRBV5-1 | . | TRBD1 | TRBJ1-1
TGTGCCTGGAGTGTATTGCTAGCGGGCACAGATACGCAGTATTTT | CAWSVLLAGTDTQYF | TRBV30 | . | TRBD2 | TRBJ2-3
TGTGCCAGCAGCCCAGACCCGAACACCGGGGAGCTGTTTTTT | CASSPDPNTGELFF | TRBV11-2 | . | . | TRBJ2-2
TGTGCCTGGAGTAGGGACACTGAAGCTTTCTTT | CAWSRDTEAFF | TRBV30 | once | . | TRBJ1-1
TGCGCCAGCAGCCTGAGGGGCGGGGGGGCCGAAGATACGCAGTATTTT | CASSLRGGGAEDTQYF | TRBV5-1 | once | TRBD2 | TRBJ2-3
TGTGCCAGCAGCCAAGATGAAGAGCTCTATGGCTACACCTTC | CASSQDEELYGYTF | TRBV4-2 | . | . | TRBJ1-2
TGTGCCAGCAGCTCGACTAGCGGGGGAACGAACACCGGGGAGCTGTTTTTT | CASSSTSGGTNTGELFF | TRBV7-3 | once | TRBD2 | TRBJ2-2
TGTGCCAGCAGCTTGGAAAGGGTAAACACTGAAGCTTTCTTT | CASSLERVNTEAFF | TRBV5-4 | . | . | TRBJ1-1
TGTGCCAGCAGTGTCCCTCAGGGGAGACTATTCTACGAGCAGTACTTC | CASSVPQGRLFYEQYF | TRBV6-2/TRBV6-3 | . | . | TRBJ2-7